The 29 T cell receptor beta chains presented below share a single source sample, sequenced in a study of cytomegalovirus exposure and HLA in healthy donors listed by TCRdb under 2017. Library prep was done by the immunoSEQ multiplex PCR assay. The multiplex PCR relied on a mix of 60 forward primers for TCR Vbeta segments and 13 reverse primers for TCR Jbeta segments. Not all clones reach the TCRdb copy of this immuneACCESS table, which keeps in-frame sequences only. Checked studies attribute under half of the gap to unresolved V genes and leave the rest unexplained. Counted in this sample were about 120,000 clones; approximately 72% of them appeared once. In total, the top ten clones hold under 9.5% of the sample. Material for sequencing was PBMCs. These receptors all stem from a woman aged 45 to 65 in good health and CMV-seropositive.

The chain combines TRBV7-9 with TRBJ2-1; 11 bases fit TRBD2. The V gene end was trimmed by 5 bases and the J gene end by 8 bases; junction bases not matched to a gene: 2. The CDR3 loop spans 13 amino acids. The V gene's germline CDR1 is SEHNR and CDR2 FQNEAQ (reference sequence). CDR3 DNA: TGTGCCAGCAGCCAGACTAGCGGGGATGAGCAGTTCTTC. This encodes CASSQTSGDEQFF.

The chain carries TRBV28 and TRBJ1-2, with D perhaps matching TRBD1 (5 bases). Germline V gene lookup returns CDR1 MDHEN and CDR2 SYDVKM. Trimming took 9 bases from V and 3 from J, leaving 17 bases between them. This CDR3 comprises 14 residues. DNA of the CDR3: TGTGCCAGTTTCACCGGGGGACGGGACTATGGCTACACCTTC. Translating it yields CASFTGGRDYGYTF.

The chain couples TRBV5-1 to TRBJ1-5; 7 nucleotides align to TRBD1. This CDR3 contains 15 residues. CDR1 and CDR2 from the germline V gene are SGHRS and YFSETQ. Trimming removed 3 bases from V and 11 bases from J; junction bases left unmatched: 14. The CDR3, as DNA: TGCGCCAGCAGCTCCGGGACAGACCTCAGAGAGTCCCAGCATTTT. This translates into CASSSGTDLRESQHF.

This chain connects TRBV30 to TRBJ2-3, with a weak D call TRBD1 (5 bases). This CDR3 region has 15 residues. Germline CDR1 reads GTSNPN; CDR2 reads SVGIG (reference sequence). Trimming stripped 1 base from V and 5 bases from J, with 16 bases between. The CDR3 bases are TGTGCCTGGAGTGAACCCGGACAAAGAAGAGATACGCAGTATTTT. Translating it yields CAWSEPGQRRDTQYF.

The rearrangement uses TRBV7-6 and TRBJ1-1, with 10 bases aligning to TRBD1. Germline CDR1 SGHVS, CDR2 FNYEAQ. The CDR3 contains 16 residues. The V and J ends lost 5 bases and 4 bases, in that order; junction bases with no gene match: 10. The CDR3 here is CASSHRQGAGGTEAFF. The CDR3 nucleotides are TGTGCCAGCAGCCATCGACAGGGGGCCGGGGGCACTGAAGCTTTCTTT.

V and J are TRBV5-4 and TRBJ1-1, with D tentatively TRBD1 (5 bases). CDR1 is SGHNT, CDR2 YYREEE, per germline (reference sequence). The CDR3 consists of 14 residues. Trimming cost V 7 bases and J 5 bases, with 18 bases left between them. CDR3 protein: CASASLGGGTEAFF. CDR3 coding DNA: TGTGCCAGCGCCTCCTTGGGGGGTGGTACTGAAGCTTTCTTT.

The chain recombines TRBV7-9 with TRBJ2-2; 7 bases fit TRBD1. CDR3 length: 16 amino acids. V was clipped by 4 bases and J by 2 bases; unmatched bases: 7. CDR1 is SEHNR and CDR2 is FQNEAQ in the germline V gene (reference sequence). The CDR3: CASSSLGQPNTGELFF. CDR3 sequence (DNA): TGTGCCAGCAGCTCGTTGGGACAGCCAAACACCGGGGAGCTGTTTTTT.

This clone has only one observation. For the CDR3, the DNA is TGTGCCAGCAGCTTCGGGACTAGCGGACAGAACACCGGGGAGCTGTTTTTT. This encodes CASSFGTSGQNTGELFF. The chain uses TRBV7-9 and TRBJ2-2; 11 bases agree with TRBD2. The V segment lost 3 bases and the J segment 1 base; nucleotides outside the gene matches: 4. The CDR3 is made up of 17 amino acids. Germline CDR1 and CDR2: SEHNR and FQNEAQ (reference sequence).

This clone is deemed medium-sized. This chain joins TRBV5-4 and TRBJ2-7, with 10 positions matching TRBD1. J was trimmed by 3 bases and V by 3 bases; bases with no gene match: 3. CDR1 SGHNT and CDR2 YYREEE come from the germline V gene (reference sequence). The CDR3 is 14 amino acids. The DNA of the CDR3 is TGTGCCAGCAGCTCAGGGACAGGGGTCTACGAGCAGTACTTC. It specifies CASSSGTGVYEQYF.

The V gene is TRBV7-9, the J gene TRBJ2-3; 13 nucleotides line up with TRBD2. The CDR3 consists of 15 residues. J gave up 6 bases and V 6 bases, and 6 bases lay outside the gene matches. Germline-derived CDR1 and CDR2 are SEHNR and FQNEAQ (reference sequence). The CDR3 DNA is TGTGCCAGCAGTCGACTAGCGGGGGGAAGGGATACGCAGTATTTT. It specifies CASSRLAGGRDTQYF.

The chain recombines TRBV5-4 with TRBJ1-2, with 9 bases identical to TRBD1. The CDR3 runs to 14 residues. V lost 3 bases to trimming and J lost 7 bases; unmatched junction nucleotides: 7. CDR1 and CDR2 from the germline V gene are SGHNT and YYREEE (reference sequence). The CDR3 loop is CASSSPGQGRGYTF. The CDR3 bases are TGTGCCAGCAGCTCCCCGGGACAGGGACGTGGCTACACCTTC.

This chain joins TRBV7-9 and TRBJ2-2; D not resolved. CDR1 is SEHNR, CDR2 FQNEAQ, per germline (reference sequence). The CDR3 extends over 15 amino acids. V lost 0 bases, J lost 0 bases, and 5 bases lay in between. DNA of the CDR3: TGTGCCAGCAGCTTAGCACAATCGAACACCGGGGAGCTGTTTTTT. Translated: CASSLAQSNTGELFF.

The rearrangement links TRBV30 to TRBJ2-7; 10 bases map to TRBD1. The CDR3 length is 15 residues. In germline, CDR1 is GTSNPN, CDR2 SVGIG (reference sequence). The V gene end was trimmed by 3 bases and the J gene end by 3 bases; junction bases not matched to a gene: 8. CDR3 sequence (DNA): TGTGCCTGGAGGACCGCCGGGACAGGGGTCTACGAGCAGTACTTC. Translating it yields CAWRTAGTGVYEQYF. The full variable domain, its missing parts supplied by reference TRBV30 and TRBJ2-7, is SQTIHQWPATLVQPVGSPLSLECTVEGTSNPNLYWYRQAAGRGLQLLFYSVGIGQISSEVPQNLSASRPQDRQFILSSKKLLLSDSGFYLCAWRTAGTGVYEQYFGPGTRLTVT.

The V gene is TRBV12-5, the J gene TRBJ1-1; 7 nucleotides agree with TRBD1. The CDR3 is made up of 19 amino acids. J was trimmed by 1 base and V by 3 bases; bases with no gene match: 17. Germline lookup yields CDR1 LGHNT and CDR2 FRNRAP. The CDR3 bases are TGTGCTAGTGGTTTTACAGGGGCACAGGGAATCTGGCGGAACACTGAAGCTTTCTTT. Translating gives CASGFTGAQGIWRNTEAFF.

As to this clone: One end of the junction fails to match germline, which may point to a read error. The chain recombines TRBV7-9 with TRBJ2-1, with 7 bases lining up with TRBD2. The CDR3 is 15 amino acids. Looked up from germline, CDR1 is SEHNR and CDR2 is FQNEAQ (reference sequence). The CDR3 bases are TGTGCCAGCAGCCTCGGACTAGGCCCCTACGATGAGCAGTTCTTC. It yields the protein CASSLGLGPYDEQFF. Looking up the rest from reference TRBV7-9 and TRBJ2-1 gives the full variable domain: DTGVSQNPRHKITKRGQNVTFRCDPISEHNRLYWYRQTLGQGPEFLTYFQNEAQLEKSRLLSDRFSAERPKGSFSTLEIQRTEQGDSAMYLCASSLGLGPYDEQFFGPGTRLTVL.

The chain is built from TRBV4-2 and TRBJ1-2, with D unclear. V gave up 4 bases and J gave up 0 bases, with 9 bases separating them. The germline V gene has CDR1 LGHNA and CDR2 YNFKEQ. The CDR3 has 14 residues. CDR3 protein: CASSRGSSNYGYTF. The CDR3, as DNA: TGTGCCAGCAGCCGCGGCAGTTCTAACTATGGCTACACCTTC.

J is TRBJ2-5 and V is TRBV5-1; TRBD2 aligns across 12 bases. Trimming at V came to 0 bases and at J to 2 bases, leaving 5 bases not matched to a gene. There are 17 residues in the CDR3. The germline V gene encodes CDR1 SGHRS and CDR2 YFSETQ. This CDR3 reads CASSLAQTSGRQETQYF. Here the CDR3 DNA reads TGCGCCAGCAGCTTGGCCCAGACTAGCGGGAGACAAGAGACCCAGTACTTC.

This clone was seen once. The CDR3 DNA is TGCGCCAGCAGCCAAGGTAGGCAGGGGGCCTACGAGCAGTACTTC. It codes for CASSQGRQGAYEQYF. V gene TRBV4-3 combines with J gene TRBJ2-7, with 7 bases identical to TRBD1. After removal of 1 base from V and 2 bases from J, the junction contained 5 bases not matched to a gene. This CDR3 has 15 residues. The germline V gene has CDR1 LGHNA and CDR2 YSLEER.

The chain couples TRBV4-3 to TRBJ1-4; D unclear. Germline V gene lookup returns CDR1 LGHNA and CDR2 YSLEER. The V gene lost 3 bases and the J gene lost 0 bases, with 11 bases spanning the gap. The CDR3 has 16 residues. The CDR3 coding sequence is TGCGCCAGCAGCCAGTATTACGGGGCAACTAATGAAAAACTGTTTTTT. It yields the protein CASSQYYGATNEKLFF.

This clone was observed once. The rearrangement uses TRBV7-2 and TRBJ2-1, with 9 bases identical to TRBD2. From germline, CDR1 is SGHTA and CDR2 FQGNSA. V gave up 3 bases and J gave up 3 bases; unmatched junction bases: 6. The CDR3 has 16 amino acids. CDR3 DNA: TGTGCCAGCAGCTTTTGGACTAGCGTCATCTACAATGAGCAGTTCTTC. Translated: CASSFWTSVIYNEQFF.

In its sample, this clone was seen once. The V gene is TRBV13, the J gene TRBJ2-6; D perhaps matches TRBD2 (5 bases). Germline V gene data show CDR1 as PRHDT and CDR2 as FYEKMQ (reference sequence). This CDR3 comprises 16 residues. Trimming left V 7 bases short and J 3 bases short, with 16 bases between. The CDR3 DNA follows: TGTGCCAGCACCAAAATAGCCAGCGGTGGGGCCAACGTCCTGACTTTC. Translating it yields CASTKIASGGANVLTF.

The chain uses TRBV20-1 and TRBJ2-5, with D unresolved. The V gene lost 3 bases and the J gene lost 2 bases, with 4 bases spanning the gap. The CDR3 loop spans 11 amino acids. Germline V gene lookup returns CDR1 DFQATT and CDR2 SNEGSKA (reference sequence). CDR3 loop: CSASSQETQYF. DNA for the CDR3: TGCAGTGCTAGCAGTCAAGAGACCCAGTACTTC.

CDR3: CASSSGTSETYEQYF. Here the CDR3 DNA reads TGTGCCAGCAGCTCCGGGACTAGCGAGACCTACGAGCAGTACTTC. This chain connects TRBV5-6 to TRBJ2-5, with 10 bases aligning to TRBD2. TRBJ2-7 explains the end of the DNA better; the J call may be wrong. CDR1 is SGHDT and CDR2 is YYEEEE in the germline V gene. There are 15 residues in the CDR3.

CDR3 DNA: TGTGCCAGCAGCTCCCCAGGACAGACCGGGGAGCTGTTTTTT. This sequence encodes CASSSPGQTGELFF. This chain joins TRBV7-9 and TRBJ2-2, with D possibly being TRBD1 (6 bases). This CDR3 has 14 amino acids. Trimming stripped 4 bases from V and 5 bases from J, with 11 bases between. Per germline, CDR1 SEHNR and CDR2 FQNEAQ (reference sequence).

The chain joins TRBV15 to TRBJ2-7; TRBD2 matches 10 bases. Germline V gene data show CDR1 as LNHNV and CDR2 as YYDKDF (reference sequence). V was pared by 4 bases and J by 2 bases, with 8 bases of the junction left unmatched. The CDR3 is 16 residues long. The CDR3, as DNA: TGTGCCACCAGCAAGGCCGGGACTAGCGAAGCCTACGAGCAGTACTTC. Translated, it gives CATSKAGTSEAYEQYF.

The chain has TRBV2 and TRBJ1-1; D may be TRBD1 (6 bases). V shed 6 bases and J shed 4 bases, with 15 bases lying between them. The CDR3 is 14 residues long. Germline loops: CDR1 SNHLY, CDR2 FYNNEI. For the CDR3, the DNA is TGTGCCAGCAGGGACGGGGGGCCGGGCACTGAAGCTTTCTTT. Translating gives CASRDGGPGTEAFF.

The V call is TRBV30, the J call TRBJ2-7; D gene unclear. V lost 3 bases and J 2 bases, leaving 8 bases between the germline ends. The length of the CDR3 is 12 residues. Looked up from germline, CDR1 is GTSNPN and CDR2 is SVGIG (reference sequence). The CDR3 region has the DNA TGTGCCTGGAGCTCTTCCCCCTACGAGCAGTACTTC. It yields the protein CAWSSSPYEQYF.

The chain links TRBV7-9 to TRBJ2-2; 7 bases are a match to TRBD2. V trimming: 4 bases; J trimming: 1 base; junction bases outside the gene matches: 6. Germline loops: CDR1 SEHNR, CDR2 FQNEAQ (reference sequence). The CDR3 length is 16 residues. The CDR3 bases are TGTGCCAGCAGCTCTCGCCCGGGAGGGAACACCGGGGAGCTGTTTTTT. The encoded protein is CASSSRPGGNTGELFF.

V usage is TRBV6-4 and J usage is TRBJ2-3; D remains unclear. Trimming removed 8 bases at V and 6 bases at J, with 15 bases between. Germline assignment: CDR1 MRHNA and CDR2 SNTAGT. The CDR3 length is 13 residues. The CDR3 DNA reads as TGTGCCAGCGCGAAACGGAGCCCGGATACGCAGTATTTT. Its protein product is CASAKRSPDTQYF.